This T cell receptor beta chain was recorded in a study of OX40 agonist ivuxolimab in advanced cancers. Study at large: Melanoma, hepatocellular carcinoma, head and neck or renal cell cancer occurred in dose-escalation patients.

CDR3 length: 14 residues. Deletions cut 5 bases from V and 3 bases from J, with 13 bases between. Looked up from germline, CDR1 is LNHDA and CDR2 is SQIVND (reference sequence). This clone was recorded a few times. What it binds is unknown. The data were produced by immunoSEQ multiplex PCR, yet TCRdb's version contains in-frame clones alone and is incomplete. The sample shows about 19,000 clones, more than 60% of them seen only once. Study conclusions and caveats: CD4+ and CD8+ T cells in blood underwent clonal expansion by week 6 at 0.1 to 3.0 mg/kg. CD8+ T cells (on average) carried more expanded clones than CD4+ T cells. Relatively little clonal expansion, among the lowest observed, appeared in partial responders at 0.1-3.0 mg/kg.

The sequence was obtained from an adult with an advanced solid tumor such as melanoma, head and neck, liver or kidney cancer. V and J are TRBV19 and TRBJ1-2; unclear D gene. Sequencing was performed on CD4+ or CD8+ T cells sorted from blood, taken in a trial of the OX40 agonist ivuxolimab. CDR3 loop: CASSEWTSHYGYTF. The CDR3 nucleotides are TGTGCCAGTAGTGAATGGACTAGTCACTATGGCTACACCTTC.